Each of the 10 T cell receptor beta chains below was sequenced from the same sample in a study of shared clonotypes between healthy human individuals. Clones were read by immunoSEQ multiplex PCR, and TCRdb kept only the in-frame ones, dropping some. The sample has over a million clones, roughly 96% seen once. Material for sequencing was naive CD4+ T cells sorted from blood. Subset meaning: CD45RA+ positively selected. These receptors were obtained from a man aged 25-45 years in good health.

The chain joins TRBV29-1 to TRBJ1-2, with D perhaps TRBD1 (5 bases). Trimming took 6 bases from V and 8 from J, leaving 19 bases between them. CDR3 length: 13 residues. Germline values: CDR1 SQVTM, CDR2 ANQGSEA. CDR3 sequence (DNA): TGCAGCGTCCAGGGTGTGGATTCTCGGGGCTACACCTTC. It yields the protein CSVQGVDSRGYTF.

The V gene is TRBV28, the J gene TRBJ1-3; D may be TRBD1 (6 bases). The V and J ends lost 6 bases and 0 bases respectively, with 15 bases between them. This CDR3 is 16 amino acids long. CDR1 and CDR2 from the germline V gene are MDHEN and SYDVKM. CDR3 sequence reads: CASRPNRAPSGNTIYF. The CDR3 DNA reads as TGTGCCAGCAGACCAAACAGGGCCCCCTCTGGAAACACCATATATTTT.

The rearrangement uses TRBV13 and TRBJ2-1, with D hard to call. This CDR3 contains 14 residues. CDR1 is PRHDT, CDR2 FYEKMQ, per germline (reference sequence). V was cut by 7 bases and J by 3 bases, with 13 bases left in between. This chain's CDR3 is CASTSLHYYNEQFF. For the CDR3, the DNA is TGTGCCAGCACCTCGCTGCATTACTACAATGAGCAGTTCTTC.

The chain links TRBV27 to TRBJ2-6, with TRBD2 identical over 7 bases. The trim removed 10 bases at V and 0 bases at J, leaving 18 bases unmatched. This CDR3 is built from 19 residues. Per germline, CDR1 MNHEY and CDR2 SMNVEV (reference sequence). Here the CDR3 reads CATTIGRIGGGSGANVLTF. CDR3 coding DNA: TGTGCCACCACGATCGGGCGTATTGGGGGGGGCTCTGGGGCCAACGTCCTGACTTTC.

The rearrangement uses TRBV27 and TRBJ2-3; tentative D call: TRBD2 (5 bases). V lost 5 bases and J lost 1, with 10 bases in between. The V gene's germline CDR1 is MNHEY and CDR2 SMNVEV (reference sequence). The CDR3 contains 14 residues. CDR3 amino acids: CASSVSVGTDTQYF. CDR3 nucleotide sequence: TGTGCCAGCAGTGTTAGCGTCGGCACAGATACGCAGTATTTT.

The gene calls are TRBV6-6 and TRBJ1-1; the D is unclear. Deletions cut 5 bases from V and 0 bases from J, with 10 bases between. The V gene's germline CDR1 is MNHNY and CDR2 SVGAGI (reference sequence). The CDR3 totals 14 residues. The CDR3, as DNA: TGTGCCAGCAGTGGGGTCGTAATGAACACTGAAGCTTTCTTT. Its translation: CASSGVVMNTEAFF.

The chain uses TRBV7-2 and TRBJ2-1, with 11 nucleotides matching TRBD1. The CDR3 contains 16 residues. The V gene end was trimmed by 1 base and the J gene end by 8 bases; junction bases not matched to a gene: 7. Germline values: CDR1 SGHTA, CDR2 FQGNSA. The CDR3 region is CASSLGGTGGVDEQFF. CDR3 sequence (DNA): TGTGCCAGCAGCTTAGGCGGGACAGGGGGAGTCGATGAGCAGTTCTTC.

Worth noting for this clone: Other nucleotide sequences from this sample produce the same CDR3. The chain couples TRBV18 to TRBJ2-5; D gene unclear. Trimming took off 0 bases at V and 4 bases at J, with 3 bases between the two ends. The CDR3 is made up of 12 amino acids. Germline values: CDR1 KGHSH, CDR2 LQKENI. Here the CDR3 reads CASSPPRETQYF. Here the CDR3 DNA reads TGTGCCAGCTCACCACCGAGAGAGACCCAGTACTTC.

The chain employs TRBV15 and TRBJ1-4, with no clear D. This CDR3 contains 15 residues. The V gene's germline CDR1 is LNHNV and CDR2 YYDKDF (reference sequence). V was shortened by 5 bases and J by 0 bases, with 10 bases between the two germline ends. This CDR3 is CATSALGATNEKLFF. The CDR3 nucleotides are TGTGCCACCAGCGCACTCGGTGCAACTAATGAAAAACTGTTTTTT.

The chain joins TRBV2 to TRBJ2-1; the match to TRBD2 covers 10 bases. The CDR3 spans 15 residues. CDR1 is SNHLY and CDR2 is FYNNEI in the germline V gene. V lost 4 bases, J lost 7 bases, and 7 bases stayed unmatched. CDR3 in amino acids: CASSVPSGRGNEQFF. The CDR3 DNA reads TGTGCCAGCAGTGTACCCAGCGGGAGGGGAAATGAGCAGTTCTTC.